Listed below are T cell receptor beta chains from one sample, sequenced in a study of blood T cell repertoires in COVID-19. The protocol was immunoSEQ multiplex PCR, while the TCRdb copy is restricted to in-frame clones and leaves out a portion. The data show a few hundred thousand clones, around nine tenths seen once. The specimen was peripheral blood. Source of these receptors: a man in his forties who had recovered from COVID-19. Each CDR3 is given with its conserved first and last residue. Each record gives: clone size, V gene, J gene, CDR3 protein. Only some rows state a clone size, as once, few, many or a class for expanded clones.

clone size: .
V gene: TRBV10-3
J gene: TRBJ2-3
CDR3 protein: CAISGGPRTDTQYF

clone size: .
V gene: TRBV4-3
J gene: TRBJ1-1
CDR3 protein: CASSPTALRDRGGAFF

clone size: .
V gene: TRBV27
J gene: TRBJ2-7
CDR3 protein: CASTSWAGGRVHEQYF

clone size: .
V gene: TRBV11-3
J gene: TRBJ2-7
CDR3 protein: CASSLAGRINEQYF

clone size: .
V gene: TRBV6-5
J gene: TRBJ2-7
CDR3 protein: CASRVGDNFYEQYF

clone size: .
V gene: TRBV5-1
J gene: TRBJ2-6
CDR3 protein: CASSLVETGSSGANVLTF

clone size: .
V gene: TRBV27
J gene: TRBJ2-3
CDR3 protein: CASSLRGAPADTQYF

clone size: .
V gene: TRBV5-5
J gene: TRBJ1-4
CDR3 protein: CASSPQGEKLFF

clone size: .
V gene: TRBV7-8
J gene: TRBJ2-7
CDR3 protein: CASSPLGRGGDYEQYF

clone size: .
V gene: TRBV6-5
J gene: TRBJ1-2
CDR3 protein: CASSYGQDSRGYTF

clone size: .
V gene: TRBV19
J gene: TRBJ1-6
CDR3 protein: CASSMYGMGGRSPLHF

clone size: once
V gene: TRBV24-1
J gene: TRBJ2-3
CDR3 protein: CATSEVRDRDPHTDTQYF

clone size: .
V gene: TRBV7-3
J gene: TRBJ2-1
CDR3 protein: CASSILQGTEQFF

clone size: .
V gene: TRBV11-2
J gene: TRBJ2-7
CDR3 protein: CASSLGQGIHEQYF

clone size: .
V gene: TRBV2
J gene: TRBJ2-5
CDR3 protein: CASSEGGVGETQYF

clone size: .
V gene: TRBV7-8
J gene: TRBJ1-5
CDR3 protein: CASSRGEGNQPQHF

clone size: .
V gene: TRBV10-3
J gene: TRBJ2-7
CDR3 protein: CAILDDSSPRGSMYEQYF

clone size: once
V gene: TRBV29-1
J gene: TRBJ2-7
CDR3 protein: CSVGGRGSFHEQYF

clone size: .
V gene: TRBV19
J gene: TRBJ2-3
CDR3 protein: CASSTGTGTSTDTQYF

clone size: .
V gene: TRBV15
J gene: TRBJ1-5
CDR3 protein: CATSSEQGANQPQHF

clone size: .
V gene: TRBV29-1
J gene: TRBJ1-2
CDR3 protein: CSVVGAWDQNYGYTF

clone size: .
V gene: TRBV20-1
J gene: TRBJ2-7
CDR3 protein: CSASKGGSYEQYF

clone size: .
V gene: TRBV5-1
J gene: TRBJ2-3
CDR3 protein: CASSTGTADTDTQYF

clone size: .
V gene: TRBV5-1
J gene: TRBJ2-5
CDR3 protein: CASSPGALAGGAETQYF

clone size: once
V gene: TRBV19
J gene: TRBJ2-6
CDR3 protein: CASSPGTVSSGANVLTF

clone size: .
V gene: TRBV9
J gene: TRBJ2-5
CDR3 protein: CASSVEPGGETQYF

clone size: .
V gene: TRBV7-8
J gene: TRBJ2-4
CDR3 protein: CASSPRLAGGPVKNIQYF

clone size: .
V gene: TRBV25-1
J gene: TRBJ2-2
CDR3 protein: CASSGLPRGLGTGELFF

clone size: .
V gene: TRBV9
J gene: TRBJ2-7
CDR3 protein: CASSLGTANYEQYF

clone size: .
V gene: TRBV5-1
J gene: TRBJ2-1
CDR3 protein: CASSPDRAGPYNEQFF

clone size: .
V gene: TRBV5-5
J gene: TRBJ1-1
CDR3 protein: CASSGSGGPNTEAFF

clone size: .
V gene: TRBV5-1
J gene: TRBJ2-2
CDR3 protein: CASSLVTGWNTGELFF

clone size: .
V gene: TRBV5-1
J gene: TRBJ1-1
CDR3 protein: CASSLAGGQNTEAFF

clone size: .
V gene: TRBV5-1
J gene: TRBJ2-7
CDR3 protein: CASGQGTEQYF

clone size: .
V gene: TRBV5-6
J gene: TRBJ2-2
CDR3 protein: CASTLRGANTGELFF

clone size: .
V gene: TRBV3-1/TRBV3-2
J gene: TRBJ2-7
CDR3 protein: CASSQGGSVVAQYF

clone size: once
V gene: TRBV29-1
J gene: TRBJ2-1
CDR3 protein: CSVPRGPYNEQFF

clone size: .
V gene: TRBV10-3
J gene: TRBJ2-1
CDR3 protein: CATSLADEQFF

clone size: few
V gene: TRBV11-2
J gene: TRBJ2-3
CDR3 protein: CASSFTSGGNTQYF

clone size: few
V gene: TRBV10-3
J gene: TRBJ1-2
CDR3 protein: CAISGQGASPSHGYTF

clone size: once
V gene: TRBV10-2
J gene: TRBJ2-3
CDR3 protein: CASGTSGGTDTQYF

clone size: .
V gene: TRBV15
J gene: TRBJ1-1
CDR3 protein: CATSKRNDRRNTEAFF

clone size: once
V gene: TRBV7-2
J gene: TRBJ1-2
CDR3 protein: CASSLADFNYGYTF

clone size: .
V gene: TRBV29-1
J gene: TRBJ1-5
CDR3 protein: CSVAGDNQPQHF

clone size: .
V gene: TRBV27
J gene: TRBJ2-3
CDR3 protein: CASSPTRGKVDTQYF

clone size: .
V gene: TRBV7-8
J gene: TRBJ2-7
CDR3 protein: CASSHPSGVSYEQYF

clone size: .
V gene: TRBV27
J gene: TRBJ2-7
CDR3 protein: CASSSSAGGPTYEQYF

clone size: .
V gene: TRBV19
J gene: TRBJ2-7
CDR3 protein: CASSIETGGIYEQYF

clone size: .
V gene: TRBV28
J gene: TRBJ2-4
CDR3 protein: CASSPSQGRGNIQYF

clone size: .
V gene: TRBV10-3
J gene: TRBJ2-3
CDR3 protein: CAISPRGSTDTQYF

clone size: .
V gene: TRBV6-1
J gene: TRBJ2-7
CDR3 protein: CASSERGYSYEQYF

clone size: .
V gene: TRBV4-3
J gene: TRBJ1-2
CDR3 protein: CASSSGQGNDGYTF

clone size: .
V gene: TRBV10-1
J gene: TRBJ1-2
CDR3 protein: CASSESAGGRNSGYTF

clone size: once
V gene: TRBV21-1
J gene: TRBJ1-5
CDR3 protein: CASSKMWGRRHSNQPQHF

clone size: .
V gene: TRBV13
J gene: TRBJ2-7
CDR3 protein: CASSSGLAEGEQYF

clone size: .
V gene: TRBV5-4
J gene: TRBJ2-1
CDR3 protein: CASSSSGPSYNEQFF

clone size: .
V gene: TRBV29-1
J gene: TRBJ2-7
CDR3 protein: CSVGGQGYEQYF